Following are 5 T cell receptor beta chains from one sample sequenced in a study of vaccination and CD4 T cells after COVID-19. Scientists ran DNA taken from cultured CD4+ T cells through the Oncomine TCR Beta short-read assay for sequencing. Investigators obtained genomic DNA by extraction from cultured CD4+ T cells. TCRdb reanalysed the PCR reads using MiXCR and keeps one entry per CDR3 protein. The sample records around 10,000 distinct CDR3 sequences, around 28% being singletons. Their antigens remain unidentified. Treatment defined: roughly 10-day PBMC culture with coronavirus spike peptide pools or control peptides (ViraFEST assay). Unexposed donor CD4+ T cells predated the COVID-19 pandemic, collected 2011-2018. Sequenced sample: CD4+ T cells from blood, cultured in vitro. The receptors come from a human donor in good health.

This clonotype has only a few counts. The gene calls are TRBV6-1 and TRBJ2-1; 8 bases agree with TRBD2. The germline V gene encodes CDR1 MNHNS and CDR2 SASEGT. The CDR3 runs to 15 residues. Trimming took 3 bases from V and 6 from J; bases not matched to a gene: 7. The CDR3 DNA follows: TGTGCCAGCAGTGATCAATCCAGCGGGAGCAATGAGCAGTTCTTC. Translated: CASSDQSSGSNEQFF.

This clonotype has more than one count but fewer than ten. The chain uses TRBV24-1 and TRBJ2-3; 8 bases are a match to TRBD2. Trimming removed 3 bases from V and 5 bases from J; junction bases left unmatched: 9. The germline CDR1 and CDR2 sequences are KGHDR and SFDVKD. This CDR3 region has 16 residues. The CDR3 protein is CATSDTQREIEDTQYF. The CDR3 DNA follows: TGTGCCACCAGTGATACCCAGCGGGAGATCGAAGATACGCAGTATTTT.

The V call is TRBV29-1, the J call TRBJ1-1; D is unresolved. The CDR3 loop spans 14 amino acids. Trimming removed 1 base from V and 6 bases from J, with 15 bases in between. In germline, CDR1 is SQVTM, CDR2 ANQGSEA. The CDR3 nucleotides read TGCAGCGTTGAAGTCGGAGGGCGAATCGCTGAAGCTTTCTTT. It encodes CSVEVGGRIAEAFF. The full variable domain, with the rest looked up from reference TRBV29-1 and TRBJ1-1, is SAVISQKPSRDICQRGTSLTIQCQVDSQVTMMFWYRQQPGQSLTLIATANQGSEATYESGFVIDKFPISRPNLTFSTLTVSNMSPEDSSIYLCSVEVGGRIAEAFFGQGTRLTVV.

The chain recombines TRBV25-1 with TRBJ2-1; D is possibly TRBD1 (5 bases). Germline CDR1 is MGHDK and CDR2 is SYGVNS. The CDR3 is 10 residues long. V was clipped by 7 bases and J by 9 bases, with 7 bases between them. CDR3 bases: TGTGCCAGCAAAGGGGTTGAGCAGTTCTTC. Its protein product is CASKGVEQFF.

The chain combines TRBV12-3 or TRBV12-4 with TRBJ2-1, with 12 bases matching TRBD2. V lost 5 bases to trimming and J lost 4 bases; unmatched junction nucleotides: 6. CDR3 length: 16 residues. The CDR3 protein is CASSPASGRGYNEQFF. The DNA for the CDR3 is TGTGCCAGCAGTCCAGCTAGCGGGAGGGGGTACAATGAGCAGTTCTTC.